Listed below are T cell receptor beta chains from one sample, sequenced in a study of blood T cells in healthy people across ages. TCRdb itself ran the 5' RACE reads through MiXCR, one entry per CDR3 protein. The repertoire holds roughly 700,000 distinct CDR3 sequences, roughly 50% seen once, with around a third in the top ten. Sequenced material: blood. The receptors originated from a woman in her sixties in good health. CDR3s include the opening cysteine and the closing phenylalanine or tryptophan. Fields, in order: V gene, clone size, J gene, D gene, CDR3 protein, CDR3 DNA. D genes are given only for firm matches. Clone size, where shown, is once, few, many, or a class for clones that have expanded.

V: TRBV20-1
size: .
J: TRBJ2-7
D: TRBD2
CDR3: CSASDQASGRVYEQYF
DNA: TGCAGTGCCAGCGATCAAGCTAGCGGGAGGGTCTACGAGCAGTACTTC

V: TRBV14
size: .
J: TRBJ2-1
D: .
CDR3: CASSPRLDGEQFF
DNA: TGTGCCAGCAGCCCCAGACTAGACGGTGAGCAGTTCTTC

V: TRBV3-1
size: .
J: TRBJ2-3
D: .
CDR3: CASSQNLGASSDTQYF
DNA: TGTGCCAGCAGCCAAAATCTCGGGGCTAGCTCAGATACGCAGTATTTT

V: TRBV20-1
size: .
J: TRBJ2-4
D: TRBD2
CDR3: CSATTGTSVKNIQYF
DNA: TGCAGTGCTACCACCGGGACTAGCGTCAAAAACATTCAGTACTTC

V: TRBV6-2/TRBV6-3
size: .
J: TRBJ2-3
D: .
CDR3: CASSYVAGWTDTQYF
DNA: TGTGCCAGCAGTTACGTGGCCGGATGGACAGATACGCAGTATTTT

V: TRBV12-1
size: once
J: TRBJ2-5
D: .
CDR3: CASTTSHQETQYF
DNA: TGTGCCAGCACCACTTCGCACCAAGAGACCCAGTACTTC

V: TRBV28
size: .
J: TRBJ2-3
D: TRBD2
CDR3: CATEPLAGRGETDTRYF
DNA: TGTGCCACCGAACCTCTAGCGGGGAGGGGTGAGACAGATACGCGGTATTTT

V: TRBV5-5
size: few
J: TRBJ2-7
D: .
CDR3: CASSLASGTGSYEQYF
DNA: TGTGCCAGCAGCTTAGCTTCCGGGACCGGCTCCTACGAGCAGTACTTC

V: TRBV4-2
size: .
J: TRBJ2-2
D: TRBD2
CDR3: CASSQESSGSGELFF
DNA: TGTGCCAGCAGCCAAGAATCGAGCGGGAGCGGGGAGCTGTTTTTT

V: TRBV7-3
size: .
J: TRBJ2-7
D: TRBD2
CDR3: CASSLKSGNEQYF
DNA: TGTGCCAGCAGCTTAAAAAGCGGGAATGAGCAGTACTTC

V: TRBV6-2/TRBV6-3
size: many
J: TRBJ2-7
D: TRBD2
CDR3: CASSQGLAGVYEQYF
DNA: TGTGCCAGCAGCCAGGGACTAGCGGGAGTCTACGAGCAGTACTTC

V: TRBV2
size: .
J: TRBJ1-2
D: TRBD1
CDR3: CASNIRGVNYGYTF
DNA: TGTGCCAGCAATATCAGGGGGGTGAACTATGGCTACACCTTC

V: TRBV7-2
size: once
J: TRBJ2-3
D: .
CDR3: CASSPMGGATDTQYF
DNA: TGTGCCAGCAGCCCCATGGGGGGGGCCACAGATACGCAGTATTTT

V: TRBV2
size: .
J: TRBJ1-5
D: TRBD1
CDR3: CASNRDRGMNQPQHF
DNA: TGTGCCAGCAATCGGGACAGGGGCATGAATCAGCCCCAGCATTTT

V: TRBV7-2
size: .
J: TRBJ2-1
D: .
CDR3: CASSLATRLANTYEQFF
DNA: TGTGCCAGCAGCTTAGCGACCCGGCTAGCGAATACCTATGAGCAGTTCTTC

V: TRBV4-3
size: .
J: TRBJ2-5
D: .
CDR3: CASSNRGGGIQETQYF
DNA: TGCGCCAGCAGCAACCGGGGTGGGGGTATCCAAGAGACCCAGTACTTC

V: TRBV12-5
size: .
J: TRBJ2-5
D: TRBD1
CDR3: CVSGFARTGGQETQYF
DNA: TGTGTTAGTGGTTTTGCTAGGACAGGGGGACAAGAGACCCAGTACTTC

V: TRBV25-1
size: .
J: TRBJ1-1
D: .
CDR3: CASSERGTEAFF
DNA: TGTGCCAGCAGTGAACGGGGCACTGAAGCTTTCTTT

V: TRBV29-1
size: few
J: TRBJ2-3
D: .
CDR3: CSVEASQPRWGTDTQYF
DNA: TGCAGCGTTGAAGCCTCCCAGCCTCGGTGGGGTACAGATACGCAGTATTTT

V: TRBV4-3
size: .
J: TRBJ2-2
D: TRBD2
CDR3: CASSQDGGLAVTGELFF
DNA: TGCGCCAGCAGCCAAGACGGGGGACTAGCGGTCACCGGGGAGCTGTTTTTT

V: TRBV27
size: few
J: TRBJ2-1
D: TRBD2
CDR3: CAIKAPSGRGDEQFF
DNA: TGTGCCATCAAGGCCCCTAGCGGGAGAGGCGATGAGCAGTTCTTC

V: TRBV2
size: few
J: TRBJ1-2
D: .
CDR3: CASSESAARYGYTF
DNA: TGTGCCAGCAGTGAGAGTGCAGCCCGTTATGGCTACACCTTC

V: TRBV27
size: few
J: TRBJ1-6
D: TRBD1
CDR3: CASSRRDRGSYNSPLHF
DNA: TGTGCCAGCAGTCGCCGGGACAGGGGCTCATATAATTCACCCCTCCACTTT

V: TRBV29-1
size: .
J: TRBJ1-1
D: .
CDR3: CSAQLEGGTEAFF
DNA: TGCAGCGCCCAACTCGAGGGCGGGACTGAAGCTTTCTTT

V: TRBV10-3
size: .
J: TRBJ2-3
D: TRBD2
CDR3: CAISNPTGGGLDVDTQYF
DNA: TGTGCCATCAGTAACCCCACCGGAGGGGGACTAGACGTAGATACGCAGTATTTT

V: TRBV2
size: many
J: TRBJ2-5
D: .
CDR3: CASRGMTGKETQYF
DNA: TGTGCCAGCAGGGGGATGACTGGTAAAGAGACCCAGTACTTC

V: TRBV5-1
size: .
J: TRBJ1-1
D: .
CDR3: CASSKGTTGRYEAFF
DNA: TGCGCCAGCAGCAAAGGCACAACAGGGCGCTATGAAGCTTTCTTT

V: TRBV5-1
size: .
J: TRBJ2-5
D: .
CDR3: CASSTQGQFQETQYF
DNA: TGCGCCAGCAGCACACAAGGACAGTTCCAAGAGACCCAGTACTTC

V: TRBV20-1
size: few
J: TRBJ2-7
D: TRBD1
CDR3: CSARGDRDRGYEQYF
DNA: TGCAGTGCTAGAGGAGACCGGGACAGGGGTTACGAGCAGTACTTC

V: TRBV2
size: .
J: TRBJ2-7
D: .
CDR3: CASREVLGNTQYF
DNA: TGTGCCAGCAGGGAAGTGTTGGGGAACACTCAGTACTTC

V: TRBV5-1
size: .
J: TRBJ2-7
D: .
CDR3: CASSLETETYEQYF
DNA: TGCGCCAGCAGCTTGGAAACGGAAACCTACGAGCAGTACTTC

V: TRBV7-9
size: .
J: TRBJ2-7
D: .
CDR3: CASSPQEGANKYF
DNA: TGTGCCAGCAGCCCCCAAGAGGGAGCTAATAAGTACTTC

V: TRBV29-1
size: .
J: TRBJ1-2
D: .
CDR3: CSVEAGPYGYTF
DNA: TGCAGCGTTGAGGCCGGGCCATACGGCTACACCTTC

V: TRBV20-1
size: .
J: TRBJ2-7
D: .
CDR3: CSASFGGGSPHEQYF
DNA: TGCAGTGCTAGTTTCGGGGGCGGGAGTCCCCACGAGCAGTACTTC

V: TRBV7-9
size: .
J: TRBJ1-1
D: .
CDR3: CASSIPRGEDTEAFF
DNA: TGTGCCAGCAGCATCCCTCGGGGGGAGGACACTGAAGCTTTCTTT

V: TRBV18
size: few
J: TRBJ2-5
D: .
CDR3: CASSPHERETQYF
DNA: TGTGCCAGCTCACCCCACGAGCGAGAGACCCAGTACTTC

V: TRBV29-1
size: few
J: TRBJ1-5
D: TRBD1
CDR3: CSVEDFSTTTGDSNQPQHF
DNA: TGCAGCGTTGAAGACTTTTCGACTACGACAGGGGATAGCAATCAGCCCCAGCATTTT

V: TRBV7-9
size: .
J: TRBJ2-5
D: .
CDR3: CASSPWGGHQETQYF
DNA: TGTGCCAGCAGCCCCTGGGGGGGCCACCAAGAGACCCAGTACTTC

V: TRBV5-6
size: .
J: TRBJ2-1
D: .
CDR3: CASSLHLGGNEQFF
DNA: TGTGCCAGCAGCTTGCATCTGGGGGGCAATGAGCAGTTCTTC

V: TRBV27
size: .
J: TRBJ2-1
D: TRBD2
CDR3: CASSLSTTSGRPNEQFF
DNA: TGTGCCAGCAGTTTATCGACAACTAGCGGGAGGCCCAATGAGCAGTTCTTC

V: TRBV20-1
size: .
J: TRBJ2-7
D: TRBD2
CDR3: CSAETSGPYEQYF
DNA: TGCAGTGCTGAGACTAGCGGCCCCTACGAGCAGTACTTC

V: TRBV20-1
size: few
J: TRBJ1-2
D: TRBD1
CDR3: CSASPGQTYGYTF
DNA: TGCAGTGCTAGCCCGGGACAGACTTATGGCTACACCTTC

V: TRBV20-1
size: .
J: TRBJ2-7
D: TRBD2
CDR3: CSARDPGLAAYEQYF
DNA: TGCAGTGCTAGAGATCCTGGACTAGCGGCTTACGAGCAGTACTTC

V: TRBV29-1
size: many
J: TRBJ2-1
D: .
CDR3: CSVDTGYNEQFF
DNA: TGCAGCGTTGACACCGGCTACAATGAGCAGTTCTTC

V: TRBV4-2
size: .
J: TRBJ1-6
D: TRBD1
CDR3: CASSQEPDRGPYNSPLHF
DNA: TGTGCCAGCAGCCAAGAGCCGGACAGGGGGCCCTATAATTCACCCCTCCACTTT

V: TRBV7-2
size: few
J: TRBJ1-2
D: TRBD1
CDR3: CASSSRQGDLYGYTF
DNA: TGTGCCAGCAGCTCCAGACAGGGTGATCTCTATGGCTACACCTTC

V: TRBV3-1
size: few
J: TRBJ2-1
D: TRBD1
CDR3: CASSQQDRGRMNEQFF
DNA: TGTGCCAGCAGCCAACAGGACAGGGGGCGTATGAATGAGCAGTTCTTC

V: TRBV28
size: .
J: TRBJ2-7
D: .
CDR3: CAIPAEGYGTYEQYF
DNA: TGTGCCATTCCGGCGGAGGGATATGGGACCTACGAGCAGTACTTC

V: TRBV7-2
size: .
J: TRBJ1-4
D: .
CDR3: CASSFREQGGEKLFF
DNA: TGTGCCAGCAGCTTTCGAGAGCAGGGTGGTGAAAAACTGTTTTTT

V: TRBV6-5
size: .
J: TRBJ1-1
D: .
CDR3: CASKTPGVYTEAFF
DNA: TGTGCCAGCAAGACGCCAGGGGTCTACACTGAAGCTTTCTTT

V: TRBV27
size: .
J: TRBJ1-1
D: .
CDR3: CASSLRVELRGARGGTEAFF
DNA: TGTGCCAGCAGTTTACGGGTTGAGCTTCGGGGTGCCCGGGGTGGAACTGAAGCTTTCTTT

V: TRBV6-5
size: .
J: TRBJ1-6
D: .
CDR3: CASSYIQGKINSPLHF
DNA: TGTGCCAGCAGTTACATACAGGGAAAGATCAATTCACCCCTCCACTTT

V: TRBV20-1
size: .
J: TRBJ2-1
D: .
CDR3: CSATPAEKTYNEQFF
DNA: TGCAGTGCTACCCCAGCGGAGAAAACCTACAATGAGCAGTTCTTC

V: TRBV20-1
size: .
J: TRBJ2-7
D: .
CDR3: CSAGTGTSYEQYF
DNA: TGCAGTGCTGGGACGGGTACCTCCTACGAGCAGTACTTC

V: TRBV11-1
size: .
J: TRBJ2-3
D: .
CDR3: CASSLAPRNTQYF
DNA: TGTGCCAGCAGCTTAGCCCCAAGGAATACGCAGTATTTT

V: TRBV28
size: few
J: TRBJ2-7
D: TRBD2
CDR3: CASSSPLLAGEESYEQYF
DNA: TGTGCCAGCAGTTCTCCACTACTAGCGGGAGAAGAATCCTACGAGCAGTACTTC

V: TRBV5-1
size: .
J: TRBJ2-6
D: .
CDR3: CASSGGGQGANVLTF
DNA: TGCGCCAGCAGTGGTGGGGGGCAGGGGGCCAACGTCCTGACTTTC

V: TRBV5-1
size: few
J: TRBJ1-2
D: TRBD1
CDR3: CASSLVGAGGDGYTF
DNA: TGCGCCAGCAGCTTGGTCGGGGCAGGGGGCGATGGCTACACCTTC

V: TRBV6-2/TRBV6-3
size: .
J: TRBJ2-7
D: .
CDR3: CASGAGQYF
DNA: TGTGCCAGCGGAGCGGGGCAGTACTTC

V: TRBV25-1
size: .
J: TRBJ1-2
D: .
CDR3: CASSAPGAGYGYTF
DNA: TGTGCCAGCAGTGCACCCGGGGCAGGCTATGGCTACACCTTC